What follows are 8 T cell receptor beta chains derived from one specimen sequenced in a study of OX40 agonist ivuxolimab in advanced cancers. TCRdb's copy holds only in-frame clones and misses some; the assay was immunoSEQ multiplex PCR. The sample has 58,000 or so clones, around 83% seen once. This specimen was CD4+ or CD8+ T cells sorted from blood, taken in a trial of the OX40 agonist ivuxolimab. The receptors shown here come from an adult with an advanced solid tumor such as melanoma, head and neck, liver or kidney cancer.

As DNA, the CDR3 is TGTGCCAGCAGCCCGGGGCCGTCTAGCGGGACCCACGAGCAGTACTTC. Amino acids: CASSPGPSSGTHEQYF. This rearrangement joins TRBV5-5 to TRBJ2-7; 9 nucleotides align to TRBD2. Germline loops: CDR1 SGHKS, CDR2 YYEKEE (reference sequence). This CDR3 is 16 amino acids long. Trimming cost V 4 bases and J 5 bases; bases outside gene matches: 13.

The chain employs TRBV4-1 and TRBJ1-1; 7 nucleotides line up with TRBD1. Trimming took 0 bases from V and 9 from J; bases not matched to a gene: 7. There are 14 residues in the CDR3. CDR1 and CDR2 from the germline V gene are MGHRA and YSYEKL. The CDR3 DNA reads TGCGCCAGCAGCCAAGACGGACAGGCCTTCCAAGCTTTCTTT. This encodes CASSQDGQAFQAFF.

The gene calls are TRBV18 and TRBJ1-1; 10 bases line up with TRBD1. With V trimmed by 3 bases and J by 2 bases, 3 bases remained unmatched. The CDR3 totals 15 residues. CDR1 is KGHSH, CDR2 LQKENI, per germline. The CDR3 DNA follows: TGTGCCAGCTCACCGGGACAGGGGTCTAACACTGAAGCTTTCTTT. Encoded protein: CASSPGQGSNTEAFF.

The chain links TRBV2 to TRBJ2-3, with D possibly called TRBD1 or TRBD2 (6 bases each). The length of the CDR3 is 19 residues. V lost 2 bases to trimming and J lost 0 bases, with 21 bases between them. Germline V gene sequence: CDR1 SNHLY, CDR2 FYNNEI. CDR3 loop: CASSERRGESPFSTDTQYF. The DNA for the CDR3 is TGTGCCAGCAGTGAACGAAGGGGGGAGTCCCCCTTTAGCACAGATACGCAGTATTTT.

The chain has TRBV18 and TRBJ1-2; D remains unclear. The V and J ends lost 3 bases and 6 bases respectively, with 23 bases between them. Germline CDR1 is KGHSH and CDR2 is LQKENI. The CDR3 has 17 residues. The CDR3 spells CASSPFPPGERLDGYTF. Written as DNA, the CDR3 is TGTGCCAGCTCACCTTTTCCCCCTGGGGAGAGACTTGATGGCTACACCTTC.

The chain couples TRBV6-5 to TRBJ2-5, with 7 bases aligning to TRBD1. V was pared by 6 bases and J by 0 bases, with 4 bases of the junction left unmatched. This CDR3 comprises 14 residues. From germline, CDR1 is MNHEY and CDR2 SVGAGI. The CDR3 loop is CASRMTGNQETQYF. CDR3 nucleotide sequence: TGTGCCAGCAGGATGACAGGGAACCAAGAGACCCAGTACTTC.

V is TRBV20-1 and J is TRBJ2-1, with D unclear. Germline V gene sequence: CDR1 DFQATT, CDR2 SNEGSKA (reference sequence). V lost 5 bases and J lost 7, with 9 bases in between. The CDR3 is 11 amino acids. CDR3 in amino acids: CSADDGNEQFF. CDR3 bases: TGCAGTGCTGACGATGGGAATGAGCAGTTCTTC.

The CDR3 bases are TGTGCCAGCTGCTCCGGGGGGGAAAAACTGTTTTTT. It encodes CASCSGGEKLFF. The gene calls are TRBV28 and TRBJ1-4; a possible D gene is TRBD1 (5 bases). Germline CDR1 is MDHEN and CDR2 is SYDVKM. CDR3 size: 12 residues. Deletions cut 8 bases from V and 8 bases from J, with 12 bases between.